This T cell receptor beta chain was identified in a study of T cell responses to AZD1222 COVID-19 vaccine. Profiling relied on immunoSEQ multiplex PCR, and the TCRdb table lists in-frame clones only, not all of them. This table has some 150,000 clones, 85% to 95% appearing once. The CDR3 consists of 15 residues. The ends lost 6 bases at V and 9 bases at J; junction bases unmatched: 11. Germline-derived CDR1 and CDR2 are MNHEY and SVGAGI. The table lists this clone with a few counts. J is TRBJ1-6 and V is TRBV6-5; 7 positions match TRBD1. The sequence was collected from an adult in good health. Sequenced here: peripheral blood, sampled on day 0 of AZD1222 vaccination. DNA of the CDR3: TGTGCCAGCAGCGCCTCCCGACAGGGCGGTTCACCCCTCCACTTT. Its protein product is CASSASRQGGSPLHF.